This is a list of T cell receptor beta chains from one sample in a study of blood T cells in healthy people across ages. Using its own MiXCR run on the 5' RACE reads, TCRdb lists one record per CDR3 protein. The top ten clones hold 13% of a sample with 980,000 or so distinct CDR3 sequences, around 46% of them seen once. Sequencing input: blood. These receptors all stem from a man in his thirties or forties in good health. Both conserved end residues are part of each CDR3. D genes are given only for firm matches. Size is stated for part of the rows, as once, few or many counts, or as a class when the clone is expanded.

- | TRBJ2-1 | TRBD2 | TRBV9 | CASSSRTSGREGEQFF | TGTGCCAGCAGCTCTAGAACTAGCGGTCGGGAGGGTGAGCAGTTCTTC
- | TRBJ2-6 | - | TRBV21-1 | CASNKEGSPSGANVLTF | TGTGCCAGCAACAAAGAGGGCAGCCCCTCTGGGGCCAACGTCCTGACTTTC
- | TRBJ2-5 | - | TRBV2 | CASTDYRNEQYF | TGTGCCAGCACGGACTACCGCAATGAGCAGTACTTC
few | TRBJ2-7 | - | TRBV4-1 | CASRKSVLPSYEQYF | TGCGCCAGCAGGAAAAGCGTCCTCCCTTCCTACGAGCAGTACTTC
once | TRBJ2-5 | TRBD1 | TRBV6-6 | CASSTFGTANSGETQYF | TGTGCCAGCAGTACCTTTGGGACAGCAAACTCCGGGGAGACCCAGTACTTC
few | TRBJ2-7 | - | TRBV30 | CAWSRQPTYEQYF | TGTGCCTGGAGCCGTCAACCGACTTACGAGCAGTACTTC
- | TRBJ1-4 | - | TRBV7-2 | CASSFFGVQEKLFF | TGTGCCAGCAGCTTCTTCGGGGTCCAAGAAAAACTGTTTTTT
once | TRBJ2-1 | - | TRBV4-1 | CASSPSLGGRTNNEQFF | TGCGCCAGCAGCCCCTCGCTTGGAGGGCGAACTAACAATGAGCAGTTCTTC
- | TRBJ2-1 | - | TRBV2 | CASRLANNEQFF | TGTGCCAGCAGACTAGCTAACAATGAGCAGTTCTTC
- | TRBJ2-3 | - | TRBV4-2 | CASSQDLSDTQYF | TGTGCCAGCAGCCAAGACCTCTCAGATACGCAGTATTTT
- | TRBJ2-7 | - | TRBV21-1 | CASSRIPHEQYF | TGTGCCAGCAGCCGAATTCCTCACGAGCAGTACTTC
- | TRBJ2-5 | - | TRBV7-9 | CASNPVGLLPPETQYF | TGTGCCAGCAACCCTGTAGGACTACTCCCCCCCGAGACCCAGTACTTC
- | TRBJ1-2 | - | TRBV6-6 | CASSDLTGQGLDGYTF | TGTGCCAGCAGTGATCTCACAGGGCAGGGACTGGATGGCTACACCTTC
- | TRBJ2-3 | - | TRBV24-1 | CANRASVPNTQYF | TGTGCCAACAGGGCTTCTGTACCGAATACGCAGTATTTT
few | TRBJ2-2 | - | TRBV5-1 | CASSAASVTGELFF | TGCGCCAGCAGCGCCGCTAGCGTGACCGGGGAGCTGTTTTTT
few | TRBJ1-5 | TRBD1 | TRBV12-3/TRBV12-4 | CASSPGTADSNQPQHF | TGTGCCAGCAGTCCAGGGACAGCTGATAGCAATCAGCCCCAGCATTTT
few | TRBJ2-1 | TRBD2 | TRBV5-1 | CASSLVAGAENEQFF | TGCGCCAGCAGCTTGGTAGCGGGGGCGGAAAATGAGCAGTTCTTC
few | TRBJ2-3 | - | TRBV12-3/TRBV12-4 | CASSSGTRSTDTQYF | TGTGCCAGCAGTTCCGGGACACGGAGCACAGATACGCAGTATTTT
few | TRBJ2-1 | TRBD2 | TRBV3-1 | CASSHAGEIYNEQFF | TGTGCCAGCAGCCACGCGGGGGAGATTTACAATGAGCAGTTCTTC
- | TRBJ1-2 | TRBD1 | TRBV7-9 | CASRLDRGNGYTF | TGTGCCAGCAGGTTGGACAGGGGCAATGGCTACACCTTC
- | TRBJ2-3 | TRBD1 | TRBV6-5 | CASSSPRQGAIFSADTQYF | TGTGCCAGCAGTTCCCCCCGACAGGGGGCTATCTTCAGCGCAGATACGCAGTATTTT
many | TRBJ2-4 | - | TRBV5-1 | CASSLGQPGPTRYIQYF | TGCGCCAGCAGCTTGGGCCAGCCGGGACCCACGCGGTACATTCAGTACTTC
- | TRBJ1-2 | - | TRBV4-2 | CASSQETRTLFYGYTF | TGTGCCAGCAGCCAAGAGACCAGGACCCTCTTCTATGGCTACACCTTC
few | TRBJ2-7 | - | TRBV12-3/TRBV12-4 | CASSHRDFYEQYF | TGTGCCAGCAGTCACAGGGATTTCTACGAGCAGTACTTC
- | TRBJ2-3 | TRBD2 | TRBV3-1 | CASSQVAGGPDTQYF | TGTGCCAGCAGCCAAGTGGCGGGGGGCCCGGATACGCAGTATTTT
- | TRBJ1-1 | - | TRBV7-9 | CASSLAGAMNTEAFF | TGTGCCAGCAGCTTAGCAGGAGCAATGAACACTGAAGCTTTCTTT
- | TRBJ2-3 | - | TRBV2 | CASSDWASGQFNTQYF | TGTGCCAGCAGTGATTGGGCTAGCGGACAGTTTAATACGCAGTATTTT
few | TRBJ2-3 | TRBD1 | TRBV30 | CAWSGGQGVDTQYF | TGTGCCTGGAGTGGAGGACAGGGGGTAGATACGCAGTATTTT
- | TRBJ2-2 | - | TRBV5-1 | CASSQDTGELFF | TGCGCCAGCAGCCAGGACACCGGGGAGCTGTTTTTT
- | TRBJ1-4 | - | TRBV9 | CASSALSGSNEKLFF | TGTGCCAGCAGCGCCCTTTCAGGATCTAATGAAAAACTGTTTTTT
many | TRBJ2-7 | - | TRBV12-3/TRBV12-4 | CASSLSRDSYEQYF | TGTGCCAGCAGTTTATCGCGGGACTCCTACGAGCAGTACTTC
few | TRBJ2-4 | TRBD1 | TRBV10-3 | CAISNADRGAKNIQYF | TGTGCCATCAGTAACGCGGACAGGGGCGCCAAAAACATTCAGTACTTC
- | TRBJ2-7 | - | TRBV27 | CASSFWRVSYEQYF | TGTGCCAGCAGTTTTTGGCGGGTCTCCTACGAGCAGTACTTC
few | TRBJ1-1 | TRBD1 | TRBV27 | CASSPRQGLNTEAFF | TGTGCCAGCAGTCCGCGACAGGGTCTGAACACTGAAGCTTTCTTT
- | TRBJ1-1 | - | TRBV20-1 | CTPGRTNTEAFF | TGCACCCCCGGGAGGACGAACACTGAAGCTTTCTTT
- | TRBJ2-7 | - | TRBV20-1 | CSATQRNGDYEQYF | TGCAGTGCTACCCAACGGAACGGCGACTACGAGCAGTACTTC
few | TRBJ2-1 | - | TRBV14 | CASSLIVGVRNEQFF | TGTGCCAGCAGCCTTATAGTGGGAGTCCGTAATGAGCAGTTCTTC
few | TRBJ2-3 | TRBD1 | TRBV6-1 | CASSEDTGGADTQYF | TGTGCCAGCAGTGAAGACACAGGGGGCGCAGATACGCAGTATTTT
- | TRBJ2-4 | - | TRBV12-3/TRBV12-4 | CASSETGIPKNIQYF | TGTGCCAGCAGTGAAACAGGAATACCCAAAAACATTCAGTACTTC
once | TRBJ2-1 | - | TRBV4-2 | CASSQVRRLEDEQFF | TGTGCCAGCAGCCAAGTTCGACGGCTCGAGGACGAGCAGTTCTTC
few | TRBJ2-7 | - | TRBV27 | CASSFNGPYEQYF | TGTGCCAGCAGTTTTAACGGACCCTACGAGCAGTACTTC
- | TRBJ2-1 | - | TRBV12-3/TRBV12-4 | CASTNRAALRAGYNEQFF | TGTGCCAGCACCAACCGGGCCGCTCTCCGGGCCGGATACAATGAGCAGTTCTTC
- | TRBJ2-1 | TRBD1 | TRBV12-3/TRBV12-4 | CASSPPPGQAENEQFF | TGTGCCAGCAGCCCACCGCCGGGACAGGCGGAAAATGAGCAGTTCTTC
few | TRBJ2-7 | - | TRBV6-6 | CASTPGYEQYF | TGTGCCAGCACCCCCGGCTACGAGCAGTACTTC
- | TRBJ1-2 | - | TRBV16 | CASSQFATEAYGYTF | TGTGCCAGCAGCCAATTTGCCACCGAGGCCTATGGCTACACCTTC
few | TRBJ1-2 | - | TRBV2 | CASPDHRRPPIGYTF | TGTGCCAGCCCCGACCACCGGCGGCCCCCTATCGGCTACACCTTC
few | TRBJ2-7 | - | TRBV27 | CASSLSIGLVEQYF | TGTGCCAGCAGTTTATCGATAGGCCTAGTCGAGCAGTACTTC
- | TRBJ2-7 | TRBD1 | TRBV6-5 | CASSPLRRGLSYEQYF | TGTGCCAGCAGTCCCCTCCGAAGGGGGCTCTCCTACGAGCAGTACTTC